A single sample gave rise to the 26 T cell receptor beta chains below, sequenced in a study of blood T cells in healthy people across ages. Primed by a sample-barcoded 5' primer and a J-beta primer mix, a second PCR proceeded for about 6 to 12 cycles. In TCRdb, the 5' RACE reads were re-called with MiXCR into one record per CDR3 protein. Found here are over 600,000 distinct CDR3 sequences, roughly 20% of them singletons; the top ten hold around 3.4%. The material sequenced was blood. These receptors came from a man between 65 and 80 years old in good health.

The genes are TRBV29-1 and TRBJ1-2, with unresolved D. CDR3 length: 12 amino acids. Trimming stripped 2 bases from V and 8 bases from J, with 12 bases between. The germline gives CDR1 SQVTM, CDR2 ANQGSEA. The CDR3 bases are TGCAGCGTTGAATCTCGCAGTTCCGGCTACACCTTC. This codes for CSVESRSSGYTF.

V gene TRBV7-2 combines with J gene TRBJ2-5; 9 bases map to TRBD2. With V trimmed by 4 bases and J by 3 bases, 6 bases remained unmatched. This CDR3 spans 15 amino acids. Germline V gives CDR1 SGHTA, CDR2 FQGNSA. CDR3 residues: CASSSIAGGKETQYF. In DNA form, the CDR3 reads TGTGCCAGCAGCTCGATTGCGGGGGGGAAAGAGACCCAGTACTTC.

The gene calls are TRBV6-6 and TRBJ1-2; TRBD1 might be the D (5 bases). Germline lookup yields CDR1 MNHNY and CDR2 SVGAGI (reference sequence). The CDR3 is made up of 15 amino acids. The V end was cut by 0 bases, the J end by 1 base, with 9 bases between. Here the CDR3 DNA reads TGTGCCAGCAGTTACTCGATAGGGGTTAACTATGGCTACACCTTC. Its translation is CASSYSIGVNYGYTF.

In this sample, this clonotype turned up many times. The chain employs TRBV4-1 and TRBJ1-4; the D is unclear. Germline values: CDR1 MGHRA, CDR2 YSYEKL. The CDR3 runs to 12 residues. Between the trimmed V and J ends, which lost 8 bases and 8 bases, there was a span of 12 bases. CDR3 sequence (DNA): TGCGCCAGCGAGGGCACAGAAGAAAAACTGTTTTTT. Translation: CASEGTEEKLFF.

The chain employs TRBV30 and TRBJ2-5; possible D gene TRBD2, 6 bases. Germline CDR1 GTSNPN, CDR2 SVGIG (reference sequence). V was shortened by 3 bases and J by 5 bases, with 13 bases between the two germline ends. The CDR3 spans 13 residues. The CDR3 DNA reads as TGTGCCTGGAGGAAGACTAGTATTGAGACCCAGTACTTC. Amino acids: CAWRKTSIETQYF.

Only a few counts were recorded for this clonotype. CDR3 nucleotides: TGTGCCAGCACCCTGAGGGGGCTAGATATCTACGAGCAGTACTTC. It is translated as CASTLRGLDIYEQYF. V usage is TRBV28 and J usage is TRBJ2-7, with 7 positions matching TRBD1. V lost 7 bases to trimming and J lost 3 bases; unmatched junction nucleotides: 12. Per germline, CDR1 MDHEN and CDR2 SYDVKM. The CDR3 has 15 residues. Based on the CDR3 plus reference TRBV28 and TRBJ2-7, the full variable domain is DVKVTQSSRYLVKRTGEKVFLECVQDMDHENMFWYRQDPGLGLRLIYFSYDVKMKEKGDIPEGYSVSREKKERFSLILESASTNQTSMYLCASTLRGLDIYEQYFGPGTRLTVT.

This clonotype came up once. This rearrangement joins TRBV6-5 to TRBJ1-4, with 9 bases fitting TRBD1. Germline V gives CDR1 MNHEY, CDR2 SVGAGI. CDR3 length equals 15 residues. After removal of 1 base from V and 7 bases from J, the junction contained 4 bases not matched to a gene. Here the CDR3 reads CASSYWRDRVEKLFF. The CDR3 DNA reads TGTGCCAGCAGTTACTGGCGGGACAGGGTTGAAAAACTGTTTTTT.

J is TRBJ1-6 and V is TRBV9, with D possibly being TRBD1 (5 bases). Germline V gene data show CDR1 as SGDLS and CDR2 as YYNGEE. The CDR3 sequence is 15 residues long. V lost 0 bases and J lost 10, with 14 bases in between. The DNA of the CDR3 is TGTGCCAGCAGCGTAGGACAGCCTGGTGACTCACCCCTCCACTTT. Translation: CASSVGQPGDSPLHF.

V usage is TRBV20-1 and J usage is TRBJ2-5, with D possibly called TRBD1 or TRBD2 (5 bases each). V lost 2 bases, J lost 5 bases, and 12 bases lay in between. CDR3 size: 13 residues. Germline V gene sequence: CDR1 DFQATT, CDR2 SNEGSKA (reference sequence). The CDR3 bases are TGCAGTGCTAGATCGAGGGGAGCGGAGACCCAGTACTTC. Translated, it gives CSARSRGAETQYF.

For this clonotype: This clone may be a read error of a much larger clone one base away. The chain uses TRBV5-1 and TRBJ2-7, with D hard to call. The CDR3 spans 14 residues. In germline, CDR1 is SGHRS, CDR2 YFSETQ. CDR3 sequence (DNA): TGCGCCTGCAGCTTGAATTCGGTAGGGTACGAGCAGTACTTC. It specifies CACSLNSVGYEQYF.

The chain employs TRBV14 and TRBJ2-5; possible D gene TRBD1, 5 bases. V lost 3 bases to trimming and J lost 5 bases, with 13 bases between them. CDR1 SGHDN and CDR2 FVKESK come from the germline V gene. The CDR3 is 14 amino acids. The CDR3 is CASSHLDRMETQYF. CDR3 nucleotide sequence: TGTGCCAGCAGCCATTTAGACAGAATGGAGACCCAGTACTTC.

The chain uses TRBV6-5 and TRBJ1-2; 7 nucleotides align to TRBD1. The CDR3 has 13 amino acids. Germline CDR1 MNHEY, CDR2 SVGAGI. Germline trimming cut 3 bases from V and 6 bases from J; bases unmatched to any gene: 4. Here the CDR3 DNA reads TGTGCCAGCAGTTATTCACAGGGGAATGGCTACACCTTC. It translates to CASSYSQGNGYTF.

This clonotype was counted a few times. This chain joins TRBV20-1 and TRBJ1-2; 9 bases are shared with TRBD1. The CDR3 sequence is 14 residues long. Germline V lookup: CDR1 DFQATT, CDR2 SNEGSKA (reference sequence). After removal of 6 bases from V and 8 bases from J, the junction contained 13 bases not matched to a gene. The CDR3 DNA reads as TGCAGTGCCCACACCGGGACAGGGCTTTGGGGCTACACCTTC. Translating gives CSAHTGTGLWGYTF.

This clonotype was recorded a few times. J is TRBJ2-5 and V is TRBV28; D is perhaps TRBD2 (6 bases). The DNA end is a closer match to TRBJ2-1, so the J assignment may be wrong. CDR1 is MDHEN, CDR2 SYDVKM, per germline. This CDR3 contains 14 residues. CDR3 in DNA: TGTGCCAGCATCCTCAGCGGGTCGTACAATGAGCAGTTCTTC. Its translation: CASILSGSYNEQFF.

The V gene is TRBV6-2 or TRBV6-3, the J gene TRBJ2-5, with TRBD1 matching over 9 bases. The J call is in doubt because the DNA end fits TRBJ2-7 better. Germline CDR1 and CDR2: MNHEY and SVGEGT. This CDR3 contains 14 residues. The CDR3 spells CASIGQGRAYEQYF. The CDR3 nucleotides are TGTGCCAGCATTGGACAGGGGAGAGCCTACGAGCAGTACTTC.

V is TRBV29-1 and J is TRBJ2-5; 8 bases fit TRBD2. The J call is doubtful: the DNA matches TRBJ2-1 better. The CDR3 runs to 17 residues. Germline CDR1 SQVTM, CDR2 ANQGSEA. CDR3 in DNA: TGCAGCGTTGAAGATCCCCCGTCTACCGGGACTAGGGGAAAGCAGTTCTTC. It specifies CSVEDPPSTGTRGKQFF.

This clonotype has just a few counts. The rearrangement links TRBV20-1 to TRBJ1-2, with TRBD1 identical over 8 bases. V gave up 5 bases and J gave up 5 bases; unmatched junction bases: 19. CDR1 and CDR2 (germline): DFQATT, SNEGSKA (reference sequence). The CDR3 runs to 17 residues. CDR3 in amino acids: CSAPSRGQASAGYGYTF. The CDR3, as DNA: TGCAGTGCTCCCAGCAGGGGACAGGCTTCGGCGGGATATGGCTACACCTTC.

A few counts support this clonotype. The V call is TRBV12-3 or TRBV12-4, the J call TRBJ2-3; D gene ambiguous. CDR3 length: 11 residues. Between the trimmed V and J ends, which lost 7 bases and 4 bases, there was a span of 6 bases. The CDR3 is CASTAADTQYF. DNA for the CDR3: TGTGCCAGCACGGCGGCAGATACGCAGTATTTT.

Regarding this clonotype: The junction shows a germline mismatch at one end, possibly a read error. The chain employs TRBV12-3 or TRBV12-4 and TRBJ2-3; 9 bases are a match to TRBD1. This CDR3 spans 14 amino acids. This CDR3 is CASRITGGTDAQYF. The CDR3 DNA reads TGTGCCAGCAGAATTACAGGGGGCACAGATGCGCAGTATTTT.

Note on this clonotype: Since the CDR3 does not end with the conserved phenylalanine or tryptophan, this likely comes from a read error. The chain is built from TRBV12-3 or TRBV12-4 and TRBJ2-7, with 7 bases matching TRBD1. The CDR3 length is 14 residues. The ends lost 2 bases at V and 3 bases at J; junction bases unmatched: 4. The CDR3 loop is CASSLRQGFYEQYL. CDR3 DNA sequence: TGTGCCAGCAGTTTAAGACAGGGTTTCTACGAGCAGTACCTC.

The rearrangement uses TRBV4-3 and TRBJ1-6; unclear D gene. The germline V gene has CDR1 LGHNA and CDR2 YSLEER. The CDR3 is 14 amino acids. V was cut by 0 bases and J by 9 bases, with 9 bases left in between. The CDR3 region has the DNA TGCGCCAGCAGCCAAGACCTAGGGTCTTCACCCCTCCACTTT. Translated: CASSQDLGSSPLHF.

V is TRBV28 and J is TRBJ1-5; D possibly corresponds to TRBD1 (6 bases). V shed 7 bases and J shed 5 bases, with 18 bases lying between them. Germline lookup yields CDR1 MDHEN and CDR2 SYDVKM. This CDR3 is built from 15 residues. The CDR3 DNA reads TGTGCCAGCATTCCGGCAGGGGTGGTGGATCAGCCCCAGCATTTT. Amino acids: CASIPAGVVDQPQHF.

The table lists this clonotype with a few counts. The V call is TRBV7-9, the J call TRBJ2-1, with D unclear. The germline V gene has CDR1 SEHNR and CDR2 FQNEAQ (reference sequence). The CDR3 is 14 amino acids. Trimming pared 1 base from V and 2 bases from J, leaving 6 bases between. In nucleotides, the CDR3 is TGTGCCAGCAGCTTAGATACAGCCTACAATGAGCAGTTCTTC. Its translation: CASSLDTAYNEQFF.

The V call is TRBV14, the J call TRBJ2-5, with TRBD2 matching 9 bases. With the DNA end fitting TRBJ2-1 better, the J assignment may be wrong. The CDR3 extends over 15 amino acids. Germline CDR1 SGHDN, CDR2 FVKESK. DNA for the CDR3: TGTGCCAGCAGCCTTAGCGGGAGTAAATTGAATGAGCAGTTCTTC. This sequence encodes CASSLSGSKLNEQFF.

The V call is TRBV7-9, the J call TRBJ2-5; 13 bases are shared with TRBD2. CDR1 and CDR2 from the germline V gene are SEHNR and FQNEAQ (reference sequence). The CDR3 runs to 16 residues. After removal of 5 bases from V and 5 bases from J, the junction contained 8 bases not matched to a gene. The DNA of the CDR3 is TGTGCCAGCAGCCCCGGACTAGCGGGAGAGGTGGAGACCCAGTACTTC. This encodes CASSPGLAGEVETQYF.

The rearrangement uses TRBV5-1 and TRBJ2-4; 10 bases are shared with TRBD2. The CDR3 is 17 residues long. J lost 7 bases, V lost 0 bases, and 10 bases had no gene match. Germline CDR1 and CDR2: SGHRS and YFSETQ. The CDR3 DNA is TGCGCCAGCAGCTTGGAGGCTAGCGGGAGAGGGGGGAACATTCAGTACTTC. It specifies CASSLEASGRGGNIQYF.